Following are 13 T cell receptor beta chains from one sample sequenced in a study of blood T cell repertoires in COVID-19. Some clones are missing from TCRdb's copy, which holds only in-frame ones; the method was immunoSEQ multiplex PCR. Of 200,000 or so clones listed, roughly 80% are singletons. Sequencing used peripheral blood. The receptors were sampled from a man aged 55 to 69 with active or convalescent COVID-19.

The CDR3 DNA sequence: TGTGCCAGCAGTTTGTGGCGTAGAGGGGGTTACAATGAGCAGTTCTTC. This gives the protein CASSLWRRGGYNEQFF. This chain joins TRBV27 and TRBJ2-1, with D possibly being TRBD1 (6 bases). The germline V gene has CDR1 MNHEY and CDR2 SMNVEV (reference sequence). With 3 bases removed from V and 4 bases from J, the gap between germline ends came to 16 bases. This CDR3 comprises 16 residues.

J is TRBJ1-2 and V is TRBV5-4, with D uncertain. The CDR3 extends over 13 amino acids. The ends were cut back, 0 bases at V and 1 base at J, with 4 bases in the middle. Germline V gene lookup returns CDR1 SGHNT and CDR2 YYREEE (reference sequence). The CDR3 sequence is CASSLDSNYGYTF. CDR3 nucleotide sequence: TGTGCCAGCAGCTTGGACAGTAACTATGGCTACACCTTC. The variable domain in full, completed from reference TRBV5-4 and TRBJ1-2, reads ETGVTQSPTHLIKTRGQQVTLRCSSQSGHNTVSWYQQALGQGPQFIFQYYREEENGRGNFPPRFSGLQFPNYSSELNVNALELDDSALYLCASSLDSNYGYTFGSGTRLTVV.

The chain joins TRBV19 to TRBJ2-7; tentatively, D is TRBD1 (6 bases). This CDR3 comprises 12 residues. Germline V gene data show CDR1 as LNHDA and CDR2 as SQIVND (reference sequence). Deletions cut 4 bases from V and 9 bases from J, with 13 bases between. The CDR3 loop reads CASSTQNRAQYF. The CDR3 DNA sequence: TGTGCCAGTAGTACCCAGAACAGGGCGCAGTACTTC.

This CDR3 reads CASSLPVEGPAGYNEQFF. Here the CDR3 DNA reads TGTGCCAGCAGCTTACCGGTGGAGGGGCCTGCCGGGTACAATGAGCAGTTCTTC. V is TRBV7-9 and J is TRBJ2-1; maybe TRBD2 (6 bases). This CDR3 is 18 amino acids long. The germline CDR1 and CDR2 sequences are SEHNR and FQNEAQ (reference sequence). V was cut by 2 bases and J by 4 bases, with 21 bases left in between.

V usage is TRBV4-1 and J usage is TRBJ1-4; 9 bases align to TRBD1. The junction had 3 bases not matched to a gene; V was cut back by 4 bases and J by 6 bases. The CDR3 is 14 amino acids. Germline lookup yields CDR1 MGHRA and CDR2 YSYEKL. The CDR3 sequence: CASSRTGADEKLFF. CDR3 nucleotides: TGCGCCAGCAGCCGGACAGGGGCGGATGAAAAACTGTTTTTT.

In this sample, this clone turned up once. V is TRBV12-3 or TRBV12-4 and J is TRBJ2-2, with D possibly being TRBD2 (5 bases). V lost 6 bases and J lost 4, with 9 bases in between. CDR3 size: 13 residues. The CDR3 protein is CASRPTSTGELFF. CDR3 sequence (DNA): TGTGCCAGCAGACCAACTAGCACCGGGGAGCTGTTTTTT.

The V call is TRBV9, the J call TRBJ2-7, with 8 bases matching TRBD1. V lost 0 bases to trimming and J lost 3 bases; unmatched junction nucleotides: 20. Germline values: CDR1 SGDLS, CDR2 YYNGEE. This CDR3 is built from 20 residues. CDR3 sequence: CASSVGGDRYTARGLYEQYF. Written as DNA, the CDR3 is TGTGCCAGCAGCGTAGGTGGGGACAGGTACACGGCCCGGGGCCTCTACGAGCAGTACTTC.

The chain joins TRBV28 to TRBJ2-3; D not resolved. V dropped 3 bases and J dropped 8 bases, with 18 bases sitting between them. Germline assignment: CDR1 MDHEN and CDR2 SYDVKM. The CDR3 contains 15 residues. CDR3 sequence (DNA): TGTGCCAGCAGTTTCGATCAAGCGAGAAAAGGTACGCAGTATTTT. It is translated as CASSFDQARKGTQYF.

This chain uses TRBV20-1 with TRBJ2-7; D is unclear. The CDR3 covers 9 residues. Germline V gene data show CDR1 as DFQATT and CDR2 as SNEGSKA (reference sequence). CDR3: CTAVALFYF. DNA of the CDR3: TGCACCGCGGTAGCACTCTTTTACTTC.

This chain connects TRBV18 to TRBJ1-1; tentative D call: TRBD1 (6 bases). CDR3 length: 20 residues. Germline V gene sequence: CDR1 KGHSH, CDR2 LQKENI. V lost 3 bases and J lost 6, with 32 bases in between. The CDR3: CASSPDSLVRHRAGEPEAFF. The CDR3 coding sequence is TGTGCCAGCTCACCGGACTCACTTGTCCGACACAGGGCCGGGGAGCCTGAAGCTTTCTTT.

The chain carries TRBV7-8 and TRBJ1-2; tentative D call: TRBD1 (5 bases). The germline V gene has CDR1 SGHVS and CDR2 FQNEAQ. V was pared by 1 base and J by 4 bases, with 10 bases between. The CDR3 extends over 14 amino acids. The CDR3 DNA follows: TGTGCCAGCAGCTTAGAAACAGGAGTCTATGGCTACACCTTC. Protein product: CASSLETGVYGYTF.

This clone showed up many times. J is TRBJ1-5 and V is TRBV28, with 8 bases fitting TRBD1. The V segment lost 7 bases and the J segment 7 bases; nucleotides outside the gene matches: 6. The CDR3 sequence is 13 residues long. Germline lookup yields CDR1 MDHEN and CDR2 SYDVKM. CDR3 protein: CASIRTGQQPQHF. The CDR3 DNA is TGTGCCAGCATCAGGACAGGGCAGCAGCCCCAGCATTTT.

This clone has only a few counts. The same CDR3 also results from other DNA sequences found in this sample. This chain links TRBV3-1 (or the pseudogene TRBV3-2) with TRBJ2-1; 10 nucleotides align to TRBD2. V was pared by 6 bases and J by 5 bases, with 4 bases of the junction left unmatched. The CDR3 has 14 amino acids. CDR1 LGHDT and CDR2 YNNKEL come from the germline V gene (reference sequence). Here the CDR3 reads CASSWTSGDNEQFF. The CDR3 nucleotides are TGTGCCAGCAGTTGGACTAGCGGAGACAATGAGCAGTTCTTC.